This TCR beta chain derives from a study of shared clonotypes between healthy human individuals. As for this clone: At the DNA level, this CDR3 is encoded by other sequences in the same sample as well.

Trimming cost V 1 base and J 1 base; bases outside gene matches: 2. The CDR3 loop spans 15 amino acids. Germline V gene data show CDR1 as MDHEN and CDR2 as SYDVKM. The data were produced by immunoSEQ multiplex PCR, yet TCRdb's version contains in-frame clones alone and is incomplete. The top ten clones hold about 0.39% of a sample with some 2,500,000 clones, roughly 93% of them seen once. The chain recombines TRBV28 with TRBJ2-5; TRBD2 matches at 8 bases. Sequences were obtained from naive CD4+ T cells from PBMCs. Subset: CD45RA+ positively selected. This receptor was obtained from a man between 18 and 35 years old in good health. Some clones in this sample may be carry-over from other donors' samples. The CDR3 coding sequence is TGTGCCAGCAGTTTATCCGGGACTAGCCAAGAGACCCAGTACTTC. Amino acids: CASSLSGTSQETQYF.